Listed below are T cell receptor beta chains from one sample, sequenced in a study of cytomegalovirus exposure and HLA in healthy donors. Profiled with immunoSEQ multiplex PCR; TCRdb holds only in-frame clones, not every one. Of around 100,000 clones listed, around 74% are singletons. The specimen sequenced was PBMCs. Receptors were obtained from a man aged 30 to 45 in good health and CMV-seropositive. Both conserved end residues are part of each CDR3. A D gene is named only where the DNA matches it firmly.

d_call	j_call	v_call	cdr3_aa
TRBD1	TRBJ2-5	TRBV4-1	CASSDGDRHQETQYF
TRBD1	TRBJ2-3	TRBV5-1	CASSQGQGGTDTQYF
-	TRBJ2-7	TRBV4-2	CASSLGTRYEQYF
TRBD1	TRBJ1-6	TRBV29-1	CSVGTGGNSPLHF
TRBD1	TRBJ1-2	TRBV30	CAWSGPHRGDYGYTF
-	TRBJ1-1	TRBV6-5	CASSNGGWNTEAFF
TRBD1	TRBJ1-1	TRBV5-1	CASSQATGSNTEAFF
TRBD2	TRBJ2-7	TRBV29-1	CSVEERTSGAYEQYF
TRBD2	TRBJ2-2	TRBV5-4	CASSFRRGGLEELFF
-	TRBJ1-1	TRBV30	CAWSRAGGRTEAFF
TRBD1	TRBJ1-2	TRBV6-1	CASSADREWVTYGYPF
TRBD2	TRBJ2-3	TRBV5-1	CASSSGTNPTDTQYF
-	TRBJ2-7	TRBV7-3	CASSPRDSDYEQYF
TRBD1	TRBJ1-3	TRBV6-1	CASSPRTGGRNTIYF
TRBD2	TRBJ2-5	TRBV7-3	CASSLSSGAVGETQYF
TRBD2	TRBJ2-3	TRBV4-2	CASSQEGTSLNTQYF
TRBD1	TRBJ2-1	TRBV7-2	CATQVDRAARGQFF
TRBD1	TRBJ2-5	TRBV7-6	CASSSSRDRKETQYF
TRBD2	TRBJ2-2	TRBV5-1	CASMAGGPAGELFF
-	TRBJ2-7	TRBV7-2	CASSPGPLGEQYF
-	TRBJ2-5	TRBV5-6	CASSLGGGPQETQYF
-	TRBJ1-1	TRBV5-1	CASSPTGMNTEAFF
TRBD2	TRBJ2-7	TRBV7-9	CSSSQRHNERGSSYEQYF
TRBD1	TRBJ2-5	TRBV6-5	CASSRDRQETQYF
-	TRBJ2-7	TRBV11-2	CASSSGVGKDRIYEQYF
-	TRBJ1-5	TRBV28	CASNMVAGNQPQHF
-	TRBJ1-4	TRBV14	CASSQDPRGGFFEKLFF
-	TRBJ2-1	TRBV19	CASSIEASLDEQFF
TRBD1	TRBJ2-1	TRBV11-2	CASSPMGPGTGHNEQFF
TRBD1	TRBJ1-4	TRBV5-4	CASSTQGAFEKLFF
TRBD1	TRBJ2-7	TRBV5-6	CASSLAIQGWEEQYF
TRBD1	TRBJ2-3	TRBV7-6	CASSSTGDSTDTQYF
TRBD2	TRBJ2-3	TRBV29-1	CSVVLAGAPTDTQYF
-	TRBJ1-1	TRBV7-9	CASSLTNTEAFF
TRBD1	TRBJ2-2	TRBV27	CASTPLDRGDTGELFF
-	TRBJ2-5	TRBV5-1	CASSLDPGVETQYF
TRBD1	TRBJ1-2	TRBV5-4	CASSYLRGVYGYPF
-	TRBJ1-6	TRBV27	CASSLTGSPLHF
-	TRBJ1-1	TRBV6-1	CASSESWATEAFF
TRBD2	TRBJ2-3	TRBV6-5	CASSYGSGGSTDTQYF
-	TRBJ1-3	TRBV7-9	CSSSYRQADIYF
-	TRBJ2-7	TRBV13	CASSLQDTPYEQYF
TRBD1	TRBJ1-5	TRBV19	CASMRTGGLGAQHF
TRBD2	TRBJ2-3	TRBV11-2	CASSGGGLPGADTQYF
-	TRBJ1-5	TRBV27	CASSVSGHPGSNQPQHF
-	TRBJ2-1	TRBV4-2	CASSQDFDSPYNEQFF
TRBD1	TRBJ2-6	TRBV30	CAWDGQGSGANVLTF
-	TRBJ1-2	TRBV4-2	CASSQDLGTSVYGYTF
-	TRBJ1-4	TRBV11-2	CASSRAARVHEKLFF
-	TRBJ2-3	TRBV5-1	CASSLQVSTDTQYF
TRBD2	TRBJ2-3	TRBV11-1	CASSERGTSTDTQYF
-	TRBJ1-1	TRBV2	CASSEQQAMNTEAFF
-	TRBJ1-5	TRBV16	CASSHNRGFNQPQHF
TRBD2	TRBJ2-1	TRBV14	CASSQDLRRGVNNEQFF